This T cell receptor beta chain is drawn from a study of immune evolution from preneoplasia to lung adenocarcinoma. Profiling relied on immunoSEQ multiplex PCR, and the TCRdb table lists in-frame clones only, not all of them. This sample has roughly 5,700 clones; 80% occur once, and the top ten carry less than 14%. Trimming took 1 base from V and 5 from J; bases not matched to a gene: 6. CDR3 length equals 15 residues. From germline, CDR1 is SEHNR and CDR2 FQNEAQ (reference sequence). Two lung cancer pathologists independently confirmed each histologic diagnosis. The V gene is TRBV7-9, the J gene TRBJ2-7, with TRBD1 identical over 9 bases. Sequenced sample: FFPE minimally invasive lung adenocarcinoma tissue. The source is a person aged 60-80 years with lung adenocarcinoma. The CDR3: CASSLGGDRAHEQYF. CDR3 bases: TGTGCCAGCAGCTTAGGTGGGGACAGGGCCCACGAGCAGTACTTC.